The 27 T cell receptor beta chains below all came from one sample that was sequenced in a study of CD4 T cells in relation to SARS-CoV-2 and coronaviruses. Repertoires were generated with immunoSEQ multiplex PCR, while TCRdb's copy carries only in-frame clones and drops some. The sample carries some 35,000 clones, around nine tenths recorded once. The sequencing input was memory CD4+ T cells from PBMCs. The receptors shown here come from an adult with COVID-19.

The rearrangement uses TRBV6-2 or TRBV6-3 and TRBJ2-7, with 8 bases fitting TRBD1. The length of the CDR3 is 14 residues. Germline V gene sequence: CDR1 MNHEY, CDR2 SVGEGT. Trimming at V came to 4 bases and at J to 2 bases, leaving 4 bases not matched to a gene. CDR3 in amino acids: CASSLDRAAYEQYF. DNA of the CDR3: TGTGCCAGCAGTTTGGACAGGGCCGCCTACGAGCAGTACTTC.

The chain carries TRBV5-1 and TRBJ2-2, with TRBD2 matching 9 bases. The trim removed 4 bases at V and 3 bases at J, leaving 4 bases unmatched. The germline gives CDR1 SGHRS, CDR2 YFSETQ. CDR3 size: 15 residues. Written as DNA, the CDR3 is TGCGCCAGCAGCGCTAAGCGGGGGGACACCGGGGAGCTGTTTTTT. It translates to CASSAKRGDTGELFF. Supplemented by reference TRBV5-1 and TRBJ2-2, the full variable domain reads KAGVTQTPRYLIKTRGQQVTLSCSPISGHRSVSWYQQTPGQGLQFLFEYFSETQRNKGNFPGRFSGRQFSNSRSEMNVSTLELGDSALYLCASSAKRGDTGELFFGEGSRLTVL.

The chain couples TRBV2 to TRBJ2-5; D not resolved. Germline assignment: CDR1 SNHLY and CDR2 FYNNEI. The V and J ends lost 7 bases and 9 bases respectively, with 27 bases between them. The CDR3 loop spans 16 amino acids. The CDR3 loop is CASTTSPGLTEAAQYF. For the CDR3, the DNA is TGTGCCAGCACTACCTCCCCTGGGCTAACCGAGGCGGCCCAGTACTTC.

The chain recombines TRBV6-2 or TRBV6-3 with TRBJ1-5; D unclear. V was trimmed by 6 bases and J by 7 bases, leaving 16 bases between them. Germline V lookup: CDR1 MNHEY, CDR2 SVGEGT. The CDR3 extends over 14 amino acids. CDR3 DNA sequence: TGTGCCAGCAGCGTAGAGACAACAAGCCAGCCCCAGCATTTT. As protein: CASSVETTSQPQHF.

The rearrangement uses TRBV11-3 and TRBJ1-2; D is unclear. V was cut by 1 base and J by 5 bases, with 8 bases left in between. Germline V CDR1 and CDR2: SGHNT, YENEEA. There are 13 residues in the CDR3. The CDR3 DNA reads as TGTGCCAGCAGCTTAGCCGGATCATATGGCTACACCTTC. Translating gives CASSLAGSYGYTF.

V is TRBV7-9 and J is TRBJ1-2; D is undetermined. The CDR3 sequence is 11 residues long. V lost 8 bases, J lost 2 bases, and 6 bases lay in between. The germline CDR1 and CDR2 sequences are SEHNR and FQNEAQ (reference sequence). CDR3 nucleotides: TGTGCCAGCGAGACAAACTATGGCTACACCTTC. Its translation: CASETNYGYTF.

Written as DNA, the CDR3 is TGTGCCAGCAGCTTACAGGGGGATCAGCCCCAGCATTTT. Its protein is CASSLQGDQPQHF. The rearrangement uses TRBV5-5 and TRBJ1-5; 8 bases are a match to TRBD1. Trimming at V came to 2 bases and at J to 5 bases, leaving 0 bases not matched to a gene. Germline V gives CDR1 SGHKS, CDR2 YYEKEE (reference sequence). The CDR3 is made up of 13 amino acids.

The gene calls are TRBV3-1 (or the pseudogene TRBV3-2) and TRBJ2-3; TRBD1 agrees at 7 bases. Trimming removed 0 bases from V and 3 bases from J; junction bases left unmatched: 3. The CDR3 consists of 15 residues. CDR1 and CDR2 from the germline V gene are LGHDT and YNNKEL (reference sequence). The CDR3: CASSQDPDRTDTQYF. The DNA for the CDR3 is TGTGCCAGCAGCCAAGATCCGGACAGGACAGATACGCAGTATTTT.

The chain recombines TRBV6-2 or TRBV6-3 with TRBJ1-2; the D is unclear. The germline V gene has CDR1 MNHEY and CDR2 SVGEGT. Trimming removed 3 bases at V and 8 bases at J, with 19 bases between. The CDR3 runs to 15 residues. CDR3 coding DNA: TGTGCCAGCAGTTATTCCCAGGCCTCGAAAAAGGGCTACACCTTC. Encoded protein: CASSYSQASKKGYTF.

V gene TRBV5-4 combines with J gene TRBJ2-7; 7 bases line up with TRBD2. There are 15 residues in the CDR3. Germline lookup yields CDR1 SGHNT and CDR2 YYREEE (reference sequence). After removal of 0 bases from V and 0 bases from J, the junction contained 3 bases not matched to a gene. The CDR3 coding sequence is TGTGCCAGCAGCTTGGGGCGGGGGTTCTCCTACGAGCAGTACTTC. It translates to CASSLGRGFSYEQYF.

CDR3 in amino acids: CASSRTGGNYGYTF. The CDR3 DNA is TGTGCCAGCAGCCGGACAGGGGGTAACTATGGCTACACCTTC. This chain uses TRBV7-2 with TRBJ1-2, with 10 bases identical to TRBD1. CDR3 length equals 14 residues. Germline lookup yields CDR1 SGHTA and CDR2 FQGNSA. V gave up 5 bases and J gave up 1 base; unmatched junction bases: 1.

The CDR3 region has the DNA TGTGCCAGTAGTACGACAGATACGCAGTATTTT. This sequence encodes CASSTTDTQYF. This chain joins TRBV19 and TRBJ2-3; D gene unclear. V lost 4 bases and J 3 bases, leaving 2 bases between the germline ends. Germline loops: CDR1 LNHDA, CDR2 SQIVND (reference sequence). The CDR3 runs to 11 residues.

V and J are TRBV5-1 and TRBJ1-3; 7 bases fit TRBD1. CDR3 length equals 15 residues. The trim removed 4 bases at V and 2 bases at J, leaving 6 bases unmatched. Germline V gene lookup returns CDR1 SGHRS and CDR2 YFSETQ. CDR3 residues: CASSPNRGPGNTIYF. The CDR3 DNA reads as TGCGCCAGCAGCCCGAACAGGGGCCCTGGAAACACCATATATTTT.

The chain is built from TRBV18 and TRBJ1-5; D possibly corresponds to TRBD1 (6 bases). The CDR3 length is 16 residues. In germline, CDR1 is KGHSH, CDR2 LQKENI. Between the trimmed V and J ends, which lost 6 bases and 3 bases, there was a span of 18 bases. The CDR3 region is CASSPTGRGNNQPQHF. The CDR3 DNA follows: TGTGCCAGCTCGCCAACGGGCAGGGGTAACAATCAGCCCCAGCATTTT.

V and J are TRBV24-1 and TRBJ2-1; 8 nucleotides align to TRBD2. The V segment lost 3 bases and the J segment 9 bases; nucleotides outside the gene matches: 12. CDR3 length: 16 amino acids. Germline loops: CDR1 KGHDR, CDR2 SFDVKD. The CDR3 is CATSDPRAGRGGEQFF. In DNA form, the CDR3 reads TGTGCCACCAGTGATCCCCGGGCAGGCCGGGGGGGTGAGCAGTTCTTC.

V is TRBV6-1 and J is TRBJ1-3; D uncertain. CDR3 size: 18 residues. Germline CDR1 is MNHNS and CDR2 is SASEGT. Trimming removed 2 bases at V and 4 bases at J, with 21 bases between. The CDR3 spells CASSEPWAARRSGNTIYF. As DNA, the CDR3 is TGTGCCAGCAGTGAACCATGGGCGGCTCGCCGCTCCGGAAACACCATATATTTT.

The rearrangement uses TRBV18 and TRBJ2-2; TRBD1 matches at 8 bases. After removal of 3 bases from V and 5 bases from J, the junction contained 8 bases not matched to a gene. The CDR3 spans 16 residues. The germline CDR1 and CDR2 sequences are KGHSH and LQKENI. CDR3 sequence reads: CASSPRRTGRTGELFF. The CDR3 coding sequence is TGTGCCAGCTCACCCCGCCGGACAGGGCGGACCGGGGAGCTGTTTTTT.

This clone has a single count. The V call is TRBV5-1, the J call TRBJ1-1; maybe TRBD1 (6 bases). V lost 4 bases and J 1 base, leaving 11 bases between the germline ends. Germline CDR1 is SGHRS and CDR2 is YFSETQ. This CDR3 spans 14 amino acids. In nucleotides, the CDR3 is TGCGCCAGCAGCCCTACAGGGAGGAACACTGAAGCTTTCTTT. Amino acid sequence: CASSPTGRNTEAFF.

This chain uses TRBV5-1 with TRBJ2-6, with 8 bases identical to TRBD1. CDR3 length: 15 amino acids. V lost 5 bases and J lost 0; bases outside the gene matches: 1. The V gene's germline CDR1 is SGHRS and CDR2 YFSETQ. CDR3: CASSTGGSGANVLTF. In DNA, the CDR3 is TGCGCCAGCAGTACAGGGGGCTCTGGGGCCAACGTCCTGACTTTC.

The V gene is TRBV6-5, the J gene TRBJ2-2; D is possibly TRBD1 or TRBD2 (5 bases each). The germline V gene has CDR1 MNHEY and CDR2 SVGAGI. V gave up 7 bases and J gave up 7 bases, with 16 bases separating them. This CDR3 is built from 14 residues. The DNA for the CDR3 is TGTGCCAGCACGCCCCCCGGGGCTGGCGGGGAGCTGTTTTTT. This sequence encodes CASTPPGAGGELFF.

J is TRBJ1-2 and V is TRBV5-1; D is unresolved. With 0 bases removed from V and 4 bases from J, the gap between germline ends came to 13 bases. The CDR3 length is 15 residues. Germline CDR1 and CDR2: SGHRS and YFSETQ. CDR3 residues: CASSLELGRVYGYTF. CDR3 in DNA: TGCGCCAGCAGCTTGGAGTTAGGGCGAGTCTATGGCTACACCTTC.

In its sample, this clone was seen once. This chain uses TRBV5-1 with TRBJ1-1, with TRBD1 matching over 10 bases. The germline V gene encodes CDR1 SGHRS and CDR2 YFSETQ. The length of the CDR3 is 15 residues. V dropped 0 bases and J dropped 10; count of bases not matched to a gene: 9. In nucleotides, the CDR3 is TGCGCCAGCAGCTTGGCTGACAGGGGGCTATCGGGAGCTTTCTTT. This codes for CASSLADRGLSGAFF.

This CDR3 is CASSRGGGYEQYF. The CDR3 nucleotides read TGTGCCAGTAGTCGCGGGGGGGGGTACGAGCAGTACTTC. This chain links TRBV19 with TRBJ2-7, with TRBD2 identical over 9 bases. With V trimmed by 5 bases and J by 4 bases, 3 bases remained unmatched. From germline, CDR1 is LNHDA and CDR2 SQIVND (reference sequence). CDR3 size: 13 residues.

The CDR3 is CASSPLTSGWTNEKLFF. The DNA of the CDR3 is TGTGCCAGCTCACCACTCACCTCGGGGTGGACTAATGAAAAACTGTTTTTT. This chain uses TRBV18 with TRBJ1-4; D remains ambiguous. V lost 1 base to trimming and J lost 2 bases, with 14 bases between them. The length of the CDR3 is 17 residues. Germline CDR1 reads KGHSH; CDR2 reads LQKENI.

The chain joins TRBV18 to TRBJ1-3; D is uncertain. CDR1 and CDR2 (germline): KGHSH, LQKENI. The V and J ends lost 3 bases and 0 bases respectively, with 9 bases between them. This CDR3 has 15 amino acids. The CDR3 sequence: CASSPTRDSGNTIYF. The DNA for the CDR3 is TGTGCCAGCTCACCGACACGCGACTCTGGAAACACCATATATTTT. Using reference TRBV18 and TRBJ1-3 for the parts outside the CDR3, the full variable domain is NAGVMQNPRHLVRRRGQEARLRCSPMKGHSHVYWYRQLPEEGLKFMVYLQKENIIDESGMPKERFSAEFPKEGPSILRIQQVVRGDSAAYFCASSPTRDSGNTIYFGEGSWLTVV.

The chain has TRBV5-1 and TRBJ2-7, with D perhaps TRBD1 or TRBD2 (5 bases each). The germline gives CDR1 SGHRS, CDR2 YFSETQ. V was clipped by 0 bases and J by 2 bases, with 12 bases between them. The CDR3 runs 15 residues. The CDR3: CASSLEPGSPYEQYF. The CDR3 nucleotides are TGCGCCAGCAGCTTGGAACCAGGGAGTCCCTACGAGCAGTACTTC.

The chain recombines TRBV7-9 with TRBJ2-7; TRBD2 might be the D (6 bases). V lost 5 bases to trimming and J lost 1 base, with 15 bases between them. The CDR3 has 15 amino acids. Germline CDR1 reads SEHNR; CDR2 reads FQNEAQ (reference sequence). Here the CDR3 reads CASSLAGLDSYEQYF. DNA for the CDR3: TGTGCCAGCAGCCTCGCGGGGTTAGATTCCTACGAGCAGTACTTC.